This T cell receptor (beta chain) was recovered during a study of T cells after yellow fever vaccination. This CDR3 has 14 residues. The V segment lost 5 bases and the J segment 8 bases; nucleotides outside the gene matches: 9. The V gene's germline CDR1 is DFQATT and CDR2 SNEGSKA (reference sequence). This clonotype was found many times. One entry per CDR3 protein, called by TCRdb with MiXCR from the 5' RACE reads. The data show hundreds of thousands of distinct CDR3 sequences, with around 12% seen just once and roughly 3% held by the top ten. This chain joins TRBV20-1 and TRBJ1-6; TRBD1 agrees at 7 bases. The sequencing here drew on CD4+ T cells sorted from PBMCs, taken 15 days after the yellow fever booster vaccination. The origin of this receptor is a man between 18 and 35 years old who received the YFV17D yellow fever vaccine. CDR3 protein: CSAPKTGRDSPLHF. Written as DNA, the CDR3 is TGCAGTGCTCCAAAGACAGGGAGGGATTCACCCCTCCACTTT.